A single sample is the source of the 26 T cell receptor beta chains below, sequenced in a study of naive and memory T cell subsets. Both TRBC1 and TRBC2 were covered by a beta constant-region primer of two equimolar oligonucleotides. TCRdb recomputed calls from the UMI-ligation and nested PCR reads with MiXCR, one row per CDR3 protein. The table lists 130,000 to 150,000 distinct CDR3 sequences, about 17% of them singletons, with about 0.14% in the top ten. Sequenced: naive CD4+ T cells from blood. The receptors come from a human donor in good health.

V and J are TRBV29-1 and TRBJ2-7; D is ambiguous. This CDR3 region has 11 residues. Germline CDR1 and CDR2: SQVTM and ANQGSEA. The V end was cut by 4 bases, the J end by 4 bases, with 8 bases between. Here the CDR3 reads CSVAEIYEQYF. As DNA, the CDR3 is TGCAGCGTTGCGGAGATATACGAGCAGTACTTC.

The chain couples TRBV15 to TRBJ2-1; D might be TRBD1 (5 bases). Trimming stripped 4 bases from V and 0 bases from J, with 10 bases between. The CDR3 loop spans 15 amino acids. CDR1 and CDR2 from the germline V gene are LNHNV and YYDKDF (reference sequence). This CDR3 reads CATSIGVSSYNEQFF. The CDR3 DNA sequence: TGTGCCACCAGCATAGGGGTGAGCTCCTACAATGAGCAGTTCTTC.

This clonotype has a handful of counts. The DNA for the CDR3 is TGCGCCAGCAGCCACAACCGGTTGGGGGGGTATACGCAGTATTTT. Translation gives CASSHNRLGGYTQYF. The genes are TRBV4-1 and TRBJ2-3, with TRBD2 identical over 7 bases. The trim removed 3 bases at V and 7 bases at J, leaving 10 bases unmatched. Germline loops: CDR1 MGHRA, CDR2 YSYEKL. There are 15 residues in the CDR3.

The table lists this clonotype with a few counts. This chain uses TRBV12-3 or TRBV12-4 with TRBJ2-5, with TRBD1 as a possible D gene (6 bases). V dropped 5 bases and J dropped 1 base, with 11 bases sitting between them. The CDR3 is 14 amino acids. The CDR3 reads CASSKWDTQETQYF. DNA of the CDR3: TGTGCCAGCAGTAAGTGGGACACCCAAGAGACCCAGTACTTC.

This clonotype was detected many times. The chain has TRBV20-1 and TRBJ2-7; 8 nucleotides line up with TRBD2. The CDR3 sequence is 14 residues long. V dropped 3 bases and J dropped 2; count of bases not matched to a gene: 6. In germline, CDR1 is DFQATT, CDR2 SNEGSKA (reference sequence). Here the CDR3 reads CSARLLAEAYEQYF. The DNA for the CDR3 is TGCAGTGCTAGGCTACTAGCGGAGGCCTACGAGCAGTACTTC.

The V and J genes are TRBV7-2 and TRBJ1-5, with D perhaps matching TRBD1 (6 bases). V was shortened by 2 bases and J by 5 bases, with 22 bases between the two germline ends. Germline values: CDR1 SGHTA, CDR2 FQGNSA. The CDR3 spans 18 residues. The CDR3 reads CASSLNLGSRGYHQPQHF. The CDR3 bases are TGTGCCAGCAGCTTAAACTTAGGGAGCAGGGGATATCATCAGCCCCAGCATTTT.

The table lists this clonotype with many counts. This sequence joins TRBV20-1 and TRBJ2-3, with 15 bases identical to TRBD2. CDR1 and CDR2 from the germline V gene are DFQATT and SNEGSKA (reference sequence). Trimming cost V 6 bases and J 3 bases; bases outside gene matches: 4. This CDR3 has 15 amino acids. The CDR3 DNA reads TGCAGTGCATCCGGGACTAGCGGGGGGACAGATACGCAGTATTTT. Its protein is CSASGTSGGTDTQYF.

The CDR3, as DNA: TGCAGCGTTTCCGGGCCCCAAGGCAGTGAAAAACTGTTTTTT. The encoded protein is CSVSGPQGSEKLFF. V usage is TRBV29-1 and J usage is TRBJ1-4; D is undetermined. V gave up 5 bases and J gave up 7 bases, with 17 bases separating them. This CDR3 contains 14 residues. The germline gives CDR1 SQVTM, CDR2 ANQGSEA.

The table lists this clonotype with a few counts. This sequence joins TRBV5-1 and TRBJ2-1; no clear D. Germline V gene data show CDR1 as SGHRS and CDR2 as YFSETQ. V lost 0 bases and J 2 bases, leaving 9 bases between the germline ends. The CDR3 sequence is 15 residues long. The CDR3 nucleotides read TGCGCCAGCAGCTTGGTGGCTCTAACCTACAATGAGCAGTTCTTC. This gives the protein CASSLVALTYNEQFF.

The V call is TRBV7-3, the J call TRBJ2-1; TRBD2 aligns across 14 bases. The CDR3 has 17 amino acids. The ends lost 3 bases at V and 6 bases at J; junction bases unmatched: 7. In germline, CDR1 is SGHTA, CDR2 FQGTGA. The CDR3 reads CASSFGTSGRFLNEQFF. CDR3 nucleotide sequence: TGTGCCAGCAGCTTCGGGACTAGCGGGAGATTTCTCAATGAGCAGTTCTTC. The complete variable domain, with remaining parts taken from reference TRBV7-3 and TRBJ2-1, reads GAGVSQTPSNKVTEKGKYVELRCDPISGHTALYWYRQSLGQGPEFLIYFQGTGAADDSGLPNDRFFAVRPEGSVSTLKIQRTERGDSAVYLCASSFGTSGRFLNEQFFGPGTRLTVL.

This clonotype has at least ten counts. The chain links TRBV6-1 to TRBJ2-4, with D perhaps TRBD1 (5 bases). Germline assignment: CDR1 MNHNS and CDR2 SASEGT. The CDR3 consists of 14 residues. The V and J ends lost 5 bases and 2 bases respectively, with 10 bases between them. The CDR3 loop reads CASSFGQSKNIQYF. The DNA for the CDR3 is TGTGCCAGCAGTTTCGGACAATCCAAAAACATTCAGTACTTC.

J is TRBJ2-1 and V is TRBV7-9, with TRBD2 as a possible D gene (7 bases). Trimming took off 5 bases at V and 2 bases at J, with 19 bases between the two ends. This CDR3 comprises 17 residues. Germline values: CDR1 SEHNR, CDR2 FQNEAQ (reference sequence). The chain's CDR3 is CASSLNLGGGAYNEQFF. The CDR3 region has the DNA TGTGCCAGCAGCCTCAACCTTGGGGGGGGCGCCTACAATGAGCAGTTCTTC.

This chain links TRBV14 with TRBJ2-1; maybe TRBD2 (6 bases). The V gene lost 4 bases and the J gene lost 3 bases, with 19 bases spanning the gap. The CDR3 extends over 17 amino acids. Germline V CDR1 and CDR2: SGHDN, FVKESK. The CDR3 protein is CASSPTFGAGIYNEQFF. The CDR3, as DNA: TGTGCCAGCAGCCCCACCTTTGGTGCGGGAATCTACAATGAGCAGTTCTTC. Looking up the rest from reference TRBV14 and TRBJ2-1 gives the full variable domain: EAGVTQFPSHSVIEKGQTVTLRCDPISGHDNLYWYRRVMGKEIKFLLHFVKESKQDESGMPNNRFLAERTGGTYSTLKVQPAELEDSGVYFCASSPTFGAGIYNEQFFGPGTRLTVL.

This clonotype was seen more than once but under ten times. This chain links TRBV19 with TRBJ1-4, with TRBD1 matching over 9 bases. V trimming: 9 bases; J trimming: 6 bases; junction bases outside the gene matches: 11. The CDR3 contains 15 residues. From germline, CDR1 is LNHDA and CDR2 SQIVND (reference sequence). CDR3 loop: CASSHRGRADEKLFF. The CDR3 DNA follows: TGTGCCAGCTCCCACAGGGGGCGAGCTGATGAAAAACTGTTTTTT.

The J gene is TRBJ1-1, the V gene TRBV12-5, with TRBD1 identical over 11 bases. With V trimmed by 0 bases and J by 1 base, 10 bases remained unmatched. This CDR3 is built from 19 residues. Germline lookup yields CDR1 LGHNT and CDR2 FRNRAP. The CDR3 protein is CASGLVLGQGGASNTEAFF. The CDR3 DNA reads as TGTGCTAGTGGTTTGGTATTGGGACAGGGGGGGGCTTCGAACACTGAAGCTTTCTTT.

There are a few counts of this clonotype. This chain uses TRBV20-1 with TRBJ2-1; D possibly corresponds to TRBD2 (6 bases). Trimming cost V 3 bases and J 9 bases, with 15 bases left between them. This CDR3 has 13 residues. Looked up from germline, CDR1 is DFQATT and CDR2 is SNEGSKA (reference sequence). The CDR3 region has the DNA TGCAGTGCTAGCCGGGAGTCGGTCGGTGAGCAGTTCTTC. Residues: CSASRESVGEQFF.

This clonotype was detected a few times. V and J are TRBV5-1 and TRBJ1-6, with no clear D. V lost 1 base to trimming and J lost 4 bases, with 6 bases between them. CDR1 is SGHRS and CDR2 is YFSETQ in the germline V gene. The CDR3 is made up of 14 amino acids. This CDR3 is CASSLLEYNSPLHF. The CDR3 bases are TGCGCCAGCAGCTTGTTGGAGTATAATTCACCCCTCCACTTT.

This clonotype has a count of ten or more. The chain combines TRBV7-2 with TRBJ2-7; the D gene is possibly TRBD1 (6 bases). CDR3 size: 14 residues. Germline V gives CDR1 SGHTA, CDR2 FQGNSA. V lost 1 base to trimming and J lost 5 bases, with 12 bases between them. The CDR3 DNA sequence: TGTGCCAGCAGCTTAGTACAGGGTTGGAACGAGCAGTACTTC. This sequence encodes CASSLVQGWNEQYF.

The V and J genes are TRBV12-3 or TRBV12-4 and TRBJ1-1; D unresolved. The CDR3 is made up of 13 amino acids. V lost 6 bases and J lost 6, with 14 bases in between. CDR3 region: CASSRTGGSEAFF. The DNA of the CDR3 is TGTGCCAGCAGCCGGACCGGAGGGTCTGAAGCTTTCTTT.

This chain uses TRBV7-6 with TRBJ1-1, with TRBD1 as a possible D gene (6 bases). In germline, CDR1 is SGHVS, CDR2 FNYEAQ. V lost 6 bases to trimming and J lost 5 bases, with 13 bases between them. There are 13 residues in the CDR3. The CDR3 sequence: CASSPGGQTEAFF. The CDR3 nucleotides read TGTGCCAGCAGTCCGGGGGGGCAAACTGAAGCTTTCTTT. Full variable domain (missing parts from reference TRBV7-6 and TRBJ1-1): GAGVSQSPRYKVTKRGQDVALRCDPISGHVSLYWYRQALGQGPEFLTYFNYEAQQDKSGLPNDRFSAERPEGSISTLTIQRTEQRDSAMYRCASSPGGQTEAFFGQGTRLTVV.

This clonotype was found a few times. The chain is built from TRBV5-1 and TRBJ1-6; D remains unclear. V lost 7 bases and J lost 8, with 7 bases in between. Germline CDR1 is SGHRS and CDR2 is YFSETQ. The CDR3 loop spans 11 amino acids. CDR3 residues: CASGFDSPLHF. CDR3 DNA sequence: TGCGCCAGCGGATTTGATTCACCCCTCCACTTT.

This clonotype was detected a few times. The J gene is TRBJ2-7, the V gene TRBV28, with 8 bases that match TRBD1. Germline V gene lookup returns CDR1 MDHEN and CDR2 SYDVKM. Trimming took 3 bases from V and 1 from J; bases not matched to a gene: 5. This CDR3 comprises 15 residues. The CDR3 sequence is CASSLDGTGSYEQYF. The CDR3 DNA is TGTGCCAGCAGTTTGGATGGGACAGGATCCTACGAGCAGTACTTC.

The CDR3 here is CASSRAGGAYNEQFF. The CDR3 bases are TGTGCCAGCAGCCGAGCGGGAGGAGCCTACAATGAGCAGTTCTTC. The chain joins TRBV28 to TRBJ2-1; 9 positions match TRBD2. The CDR3 is 15 amino acids. V was clipped by 6 bases and J by 2 bases; unmatched bases: 5. Germline V gene sequence: CDR1 MDHEN, CDR2 SYDVKM.

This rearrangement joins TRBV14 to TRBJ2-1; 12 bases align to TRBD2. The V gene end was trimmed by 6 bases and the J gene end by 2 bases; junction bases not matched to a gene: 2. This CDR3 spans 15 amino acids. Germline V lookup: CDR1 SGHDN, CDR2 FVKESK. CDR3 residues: CASSRLAGAYNEQFF. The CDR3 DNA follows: TGTGCCAGCAGTCGACTAGCGGGAGCCTACAATGAGCAGTTCTTC.

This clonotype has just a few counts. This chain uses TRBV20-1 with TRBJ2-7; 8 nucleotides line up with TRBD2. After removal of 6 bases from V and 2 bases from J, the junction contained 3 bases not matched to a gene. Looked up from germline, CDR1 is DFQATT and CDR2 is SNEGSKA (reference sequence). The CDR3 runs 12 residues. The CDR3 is CSAKTSAYEQYF. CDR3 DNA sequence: TGCAGTGCCAAGACTAGCGCCTACGAGCAGTACTTC.

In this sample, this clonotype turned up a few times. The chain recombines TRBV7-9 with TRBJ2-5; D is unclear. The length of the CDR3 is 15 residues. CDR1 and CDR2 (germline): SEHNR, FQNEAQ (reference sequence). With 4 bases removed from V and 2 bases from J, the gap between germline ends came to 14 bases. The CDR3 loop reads CASSSGLGLQETQYF. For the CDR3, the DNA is TGTGCCAGCAGCTCTGGCCTGGGCCTGCAAGAGACCCAGTACTTC.